In its sample, the clone carrying this T cell receptor (beta chain) was seen many times. The target antigen is unknown. The source of the sample is a study of T cells in Graves' hyperthyroidism and ophthalmopathy. The TCR beta CDR3 regions underwent amplification using RNA transcripts as the source. The primer set for the first-round RT-PCR of the TCR CDR3 was HTBI. TCRdb ran MiXCR on the multiplex PCR reads and lists one entry per CDR3 protein. Of a few hundred thousand distinct CDR3 sequences detected, about 18% appear once; the ten largest clones hold roughly 44%. Study findings and constraints: Before onset, ophthalmopathy was predicted by the model a median around 6 months earlier.

The CDR3 spans 18 residues. V was cut by 5 bases and J by 10 bases, with 27 bases left in between. From germline, CDR1 is MDHEN and CDR2 SYDVKM. The receptor comes from a man between 35 and 55 years old with Graves' hyperthyroidism. The chain links TRBV28 to TRBJ1-6, with D possibly being TRBD1 (6 bases). Sequenced material: blood. The CDR3 DNA sequence: TGTGCCAGCAGTCCCCCGGGACATTTCAGGGTCCCACGGTCACCCCTCCACTTT. Translated: CASSPPGHFRVPRSPLHF.